The following is a T cell receptor beta chain sequence with its context. Its antigen remains unknown. The entry originates in a study of beta chain features in type 1 diabetes. Background on the study: Sorted cells numbering around 110,000,000 were examined across all samples.

Findings and limits, study-wide: People with Type 1 diabetes carried modestly yet significantly shorter TCRB CDR3s in all four CD4+ subsets. The analysis here could not establish whether HLA type shapes TCRB rearrangement.

Germline values: CDR1 ENHRY, CDR2 SYGVKD. The ends were cut back, 4 bases at V and 1 base at J, with 11 bases in the middle. This CDR3 is built from 15 residues. Sampling consisted of one heparinised blood draw per donor, averaging around 110 mL. Purities over 98% were achieved in all sorted populations. The entirety of the isolated RNA underwent reverse transcription, so expressed TCRB transcripts were sequenced. The protocol was immunoSEQ multiplex PCR, while the TCRdb copy is restricted to in-frame clones and leaves out a portion. The data hold 120,000 or so clones, with roughly 17% observed a single time.

Sequenced input: central memory CD4+ T cells from blood. This rearrangement joins TRBV10-3 to TRBJ1-5; TRBD1 might be the D (5 bases). This clonotype was obtained from a man in his late teens or twenties with type 1 diabetes. In DNA form, the CDR3 reads TGTGCCATCAGTGGATTTGGGGGAAGCAATCAGCCCCAGCATTTT. Translating it yields CAISGFGGSNQPQHF.